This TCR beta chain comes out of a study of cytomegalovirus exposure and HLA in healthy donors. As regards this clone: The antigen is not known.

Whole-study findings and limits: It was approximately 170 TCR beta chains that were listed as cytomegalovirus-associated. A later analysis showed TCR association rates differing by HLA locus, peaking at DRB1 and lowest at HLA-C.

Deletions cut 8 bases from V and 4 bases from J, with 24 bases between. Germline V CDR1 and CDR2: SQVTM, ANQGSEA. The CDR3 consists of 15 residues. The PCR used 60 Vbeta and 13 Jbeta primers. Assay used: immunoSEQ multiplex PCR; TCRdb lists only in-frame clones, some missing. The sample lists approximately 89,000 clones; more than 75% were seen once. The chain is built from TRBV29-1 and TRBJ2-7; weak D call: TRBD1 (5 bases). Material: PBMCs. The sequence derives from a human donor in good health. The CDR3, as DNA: TGCAGCCCCCCCCGCCACAGGCGGATCGATTACGAGCAGTACTTC. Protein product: CSPPRHRRIDYEQYF.